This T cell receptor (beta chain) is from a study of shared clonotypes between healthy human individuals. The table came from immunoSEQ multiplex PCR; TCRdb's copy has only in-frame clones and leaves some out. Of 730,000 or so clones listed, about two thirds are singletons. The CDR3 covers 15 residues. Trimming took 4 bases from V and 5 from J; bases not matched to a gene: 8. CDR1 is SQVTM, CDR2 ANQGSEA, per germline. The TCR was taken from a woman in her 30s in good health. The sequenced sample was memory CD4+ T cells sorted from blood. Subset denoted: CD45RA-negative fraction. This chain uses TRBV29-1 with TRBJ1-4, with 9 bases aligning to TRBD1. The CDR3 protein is CSVGDWDRVNEKLFF. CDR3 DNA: TGCAGCGTTGGGGATTGGGACAGGGTGAATGAAAAACTGTTTTTT.